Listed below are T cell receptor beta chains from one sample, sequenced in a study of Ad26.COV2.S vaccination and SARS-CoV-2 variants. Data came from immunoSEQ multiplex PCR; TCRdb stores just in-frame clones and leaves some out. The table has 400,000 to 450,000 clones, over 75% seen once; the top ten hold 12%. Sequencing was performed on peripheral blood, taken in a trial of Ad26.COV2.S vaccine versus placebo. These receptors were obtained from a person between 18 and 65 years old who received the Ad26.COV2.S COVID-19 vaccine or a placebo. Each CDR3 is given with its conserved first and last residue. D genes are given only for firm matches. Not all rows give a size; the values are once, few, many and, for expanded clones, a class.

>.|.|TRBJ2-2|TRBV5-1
TGCGCCACCAATCCCTTGGGGGACACCGGGGAGCTGTTTTTT
CATNPLGDTGELFF
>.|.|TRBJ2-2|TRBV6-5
TGTGCCAGCAGTTACAGGCAGGGGACCACCGGGGAGCTGTTTTTT
CASSYRQGTTGELFF
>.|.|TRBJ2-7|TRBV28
TGTGCCAGCATGGGAGCTCTGAGAGAGCAGTACTTC
CASMGALREQYF
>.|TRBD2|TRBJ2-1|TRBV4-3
TGCGCCAGCAGCCATGAAACTAGCGGATTCTCTTCGGCCTACAATGAGCAGTTCTTC
CASSHETSGFSSAYNEQFF
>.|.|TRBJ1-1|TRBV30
TGTGCCTGGAGTGCGGTCAGGGCGTACACTGAAGCTTTCTTT
CAWSAVRAYTEAFF
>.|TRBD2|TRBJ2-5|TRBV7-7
TGTGCTAGCAGCTTAAGACTAGCGGGAGGGCGGGAGACCCAGTACTTC
CASSLRLAGGRETQYF
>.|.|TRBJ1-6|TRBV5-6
TGTGCCAGCAGCAAAAGAAGGGGCTCCTATAATTCACCCCTCCACTTT
CASSKRRGSYNSPLHF
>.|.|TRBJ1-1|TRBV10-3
TGTGCCATCAGTGGCTTGACAGGGAACACTGAAGCTTTCTTT
CAISGLTGNTEAFF
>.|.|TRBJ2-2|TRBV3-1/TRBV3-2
TGTGCCAGCAGCGCACAGGCGAACACCGGGGAGCTGTTTTTT
CASSAQANTGELFF
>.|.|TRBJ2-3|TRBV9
TGTGCCAGCAGCGTAGGGGACTCCAGGGATACGCAGTATTTT
CASSVGDSRDTQYF
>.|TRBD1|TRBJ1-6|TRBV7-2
TGTGCCAGCAGCTTAGGGACAGGGCTTAGCTCCTATAATTCACCCCTCCACTTT
CASSLGTGLSSYNSPLHF
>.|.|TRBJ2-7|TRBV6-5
TGTGCCAGCAGCCGGGTTGGAGACTACGAGCAGTACTTC
CASSRVGDYEQYF
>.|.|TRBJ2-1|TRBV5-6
TGTGCCAGCAGCTTGGAGTCCAGACGCAATGAGCAGTTCTTC
CASSLESRRNEQFF
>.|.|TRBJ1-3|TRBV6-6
TGTGCCAGCAAAGGGAGTTCTGGAAACACCATATATTTT
CASKGSSGNTIYF
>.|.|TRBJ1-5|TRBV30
TGTGCCTGGGGGAGGGGGGAGAACCAGCCCCAGCATTTT
CAWGRGENQPQHF
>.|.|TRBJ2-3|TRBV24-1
TGTGCCGCAGGGACTAGCACAGATACGCAGTATTTT
CAAGTSTDTQYF
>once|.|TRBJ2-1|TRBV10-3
TGTGCCATGAGTTCAGGAACAGGGTTATATGAGCAGTTCTTC
CAMSSGTGLYEQFF
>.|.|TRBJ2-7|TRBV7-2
TGTGCCAGCAGCTCACGCGACGGGGTCTACGAGCAGTACTTC
CASSSRDGVYEQYF
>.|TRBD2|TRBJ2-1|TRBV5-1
TGCGCCAGCCGGGACGGGAGGAGGGAGCAGTTCTTC
CASRDGRREQFF
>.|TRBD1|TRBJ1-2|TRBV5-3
TGTGCCAGAAGCTTCACAGGGGGAAGGTATGGCTACACCTTC
CARSFTGGRYGYTF
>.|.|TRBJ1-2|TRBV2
TGTGCCAGCAGTGAAGTTACGGGCCGGCCGGGGTATGGCTACACCTTC
CASSEVTGRPGYGYTF
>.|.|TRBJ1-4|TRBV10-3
TGTGCCATCAGTGAGTTTAATGACTGGAGTGAAAAACTGTTTTTT
CAISEFNDWSEKLFF
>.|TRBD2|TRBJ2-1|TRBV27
TGTGCCAGCAGCCCCTGGGGTGCGGGAGAAAATGAGCAGTTCTTC
CASSPWGAGENEQFF
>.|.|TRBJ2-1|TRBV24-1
TGTGCCACCTCGAAGGTCGAGAGCCCCTACAATGAGCAGTTCTTC
CATSKVESPYNEQFF
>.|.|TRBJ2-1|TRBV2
TGTGCCAGCAGTGATAGCGGAAGCTCCTACAATGAGCAGTTCTTC
CASSDSGSSYNEQFF
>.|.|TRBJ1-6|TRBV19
TGTGCCAGTAACAACAGGGAATATTCACCCCTCCACTTT
CASNNREYSPLHF
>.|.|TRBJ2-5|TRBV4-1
TGCGCCAGCAGCCGGTGGGAGAGAGAGACCCAGTACTTC
CASSRWERETQYF
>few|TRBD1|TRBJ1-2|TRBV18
TGTGCCAGCTCACCACCAACAGGGGGTGCCTATGGCTACACCTTC
CASSPPTGGAYGYTF
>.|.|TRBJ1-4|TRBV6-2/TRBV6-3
TGTGCCAGCAGTCCGGCAGGGACAACTAATGAAAAACTGTTTTTT
CASSPAGTTNEKLFF
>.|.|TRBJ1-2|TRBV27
TGTGCCAGCAGTTACAGCGACGGGTATCATGGCTACACCTTC
CASSYSDGYHGYTF
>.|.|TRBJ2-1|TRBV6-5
TGTGCCAGCGGCCAGGGAGGTGAGCAGTTCTTC
CASGQGGEQFF
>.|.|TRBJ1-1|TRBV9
TGTGCCAGCAGCGTAGAGCCGGGGCTCATGAACACTGAAGCTTTCTTT
CASSVEPGLMNTEAFF
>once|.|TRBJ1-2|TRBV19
TGTGCCAGTAGTAACTTTGGCACTACTAACTATGGCTACACCTTC
CASSNFGTTNYGYTF
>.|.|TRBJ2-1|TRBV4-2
TGTGCCAGCAGCCAAGAGAATAGCAGGTACAATGAGCAGTTCTTC
CASSQENSRYNEQFF
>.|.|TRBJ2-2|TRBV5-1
TGCGCCAGCAGCCCTGAGGGGGTACGGACCGGGGAGCTGTTTTTT
CASSPEGVRTGELFF
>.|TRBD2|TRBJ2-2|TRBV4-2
TGTGCCAGCAGCCAAGAAGAGCAGCGGGAGTGGAACACCGGGGAGCTGTTTTTT
CASSQEEQREWNTGELFF
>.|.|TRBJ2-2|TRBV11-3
TGTGCCAGCAGCCAGCAGGGGTCCACCGGGGAGCTGTTTTTT
CASSQQGSTGELFF
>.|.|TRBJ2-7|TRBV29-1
TGCAGCGTTGCTACTTATCAGCCCGGATCCTACGAGCAGTACTTC
CSVATYQPGSYEQYF
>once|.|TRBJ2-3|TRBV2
TGTGCCAGCAGTGACAGGGTTTTGGCAGATACGCAGTATTTT
CASSDRVLADTQYF
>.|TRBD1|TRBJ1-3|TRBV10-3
TGTGCCATCAGTGAGTTCCCTTATGAGGTAGGGGGCGAAGGAAACACCATATATTTT
CAISEFPYEVGGEGNTIYF
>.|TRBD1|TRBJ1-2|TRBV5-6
TGTGCCAGCAGCTTACCCAGGGGGCAAAGGGGCTATGGCTACACCTTC
CASSLPRGQRGYGYTF
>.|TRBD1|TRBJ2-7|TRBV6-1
TGTGCCAGCAGTGAAGTAGGGACAGGGATCGACGAGCAGTACTTC
CASSEVGTGIDEQYF
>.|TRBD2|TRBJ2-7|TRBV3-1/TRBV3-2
TGTGCCAGCAGCCAAGGAGCGACTAGCGGGAGATACGAGCAGTACTTC
CASSQGATSGRYEQYF
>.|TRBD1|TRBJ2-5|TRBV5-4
TGTGCCAGCAGCTTGGGACAGGGACGAGAGACCCAGTACTTC
CASSLGQGRETQYF
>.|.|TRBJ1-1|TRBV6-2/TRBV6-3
TGTGCCAGCAGTTACCGATGGGGAGAGGGCACTGAAGCTTTCTTT
CASSYRWGEGTEAFF
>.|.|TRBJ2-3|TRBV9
TGTGCCAGCAGCGTATTAGCCCGCAGTGGGGACGGTGACACAGATACGCAGTATTTT
CASSVLARSGDGDTDTQYF
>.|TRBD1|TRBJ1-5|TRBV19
TGTGCCAGTAGTATGATACAGGGGGCAGGTCAGCCCCAGCATTTT
CASSMIQGAGQPQHF
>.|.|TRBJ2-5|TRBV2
TGTGCCAGCAGATTGGCTTTCGGGGGCGGTAGAAAGACCCAGTACTTC
CASRLAFGGGRKTQYF
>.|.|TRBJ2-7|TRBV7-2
TGTGCCAGCAGCTTAGGATCCCTTGTGGCAGGGATCAACGAGCAGTACTTC
CASSLGSLVAGINEQYF
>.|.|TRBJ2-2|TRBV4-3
TGCGCCAGCAGCCAAGATTTTCGACTAGGGGGAAATAACACCGGGGAGCTGTTTTTT
CASSQDFRLGGNNTGELFF
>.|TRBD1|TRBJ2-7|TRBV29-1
TGCAGCGTTGAAGAGGCGGAGTGGGACAGCAGTACCTACGAGCAGTACTTC
CSVEEAEWDSSTYEQYF
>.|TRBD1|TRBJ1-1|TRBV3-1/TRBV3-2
TGTGCCAGCAGCCAAGAAGACAGGGGGCGCGGGGGGAACACTGAAGCTTTCTTT
CASSQEDRGRGGNTEAFF
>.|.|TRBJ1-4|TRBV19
TGTGCCAGTAGTATGCAGGGCCATTCTAATGAAAAACTGTTTTTT
CASSMQGHSNEKLFF
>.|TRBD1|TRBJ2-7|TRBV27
TGTGCCAGCAGTTTGGCCGGGACAGGGGGCGGCTTTTACGAGCAGTACTTC
CASSLAGTGGGFYEQYF